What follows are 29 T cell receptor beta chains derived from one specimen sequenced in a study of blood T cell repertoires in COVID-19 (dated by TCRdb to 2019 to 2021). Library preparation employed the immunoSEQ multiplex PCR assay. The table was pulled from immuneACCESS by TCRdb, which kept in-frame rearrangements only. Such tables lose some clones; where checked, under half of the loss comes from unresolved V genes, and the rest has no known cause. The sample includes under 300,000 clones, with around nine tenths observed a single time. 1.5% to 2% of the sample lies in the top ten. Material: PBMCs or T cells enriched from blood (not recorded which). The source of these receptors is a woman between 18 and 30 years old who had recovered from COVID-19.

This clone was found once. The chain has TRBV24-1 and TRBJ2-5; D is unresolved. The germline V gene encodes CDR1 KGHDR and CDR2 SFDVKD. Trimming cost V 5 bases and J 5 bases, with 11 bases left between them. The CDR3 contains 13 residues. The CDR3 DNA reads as TGTGCCACCAGTGGTCCCAGTCTGGAGACCCAGTACTTC. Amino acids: CATSGPSLETQYF.

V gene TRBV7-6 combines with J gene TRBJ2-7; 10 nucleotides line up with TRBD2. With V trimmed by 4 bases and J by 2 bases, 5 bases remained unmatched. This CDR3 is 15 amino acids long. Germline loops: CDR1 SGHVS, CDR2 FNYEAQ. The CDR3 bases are TGTGCCAGCAGCTCCTTAGCGGGGGGCCCCTACGAGCAGTACTTC. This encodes CASSSLAGGPYEQYF.

The CDR3 is CASSERGQGAHGELFF. CDR3 nucleotides: TGTGCCAGCAGTGAACGTGGACAGGGGGCTCACGGGGAGCTGTTTTTT. This chain joins TRBV25-1 and TRBJ2-2, with TRBD1 matching over 11 bases. The CDR3 is 16 amino acids. V lost 2 bases, J lost 7 bases, and 6 bases stayed unmatched. Germline V gives CDR1 MGHDK, CDR2 SYGVNS.

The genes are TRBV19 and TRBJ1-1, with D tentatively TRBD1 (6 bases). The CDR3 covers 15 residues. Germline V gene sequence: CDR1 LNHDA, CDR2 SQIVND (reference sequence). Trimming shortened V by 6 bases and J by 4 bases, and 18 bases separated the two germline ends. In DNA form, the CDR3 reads TGTGCCAGTAGCCTCCAGGGGATTCGTCGCACTGAAGCTTTCTTT. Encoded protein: CASSLQGIRRTEAFF.

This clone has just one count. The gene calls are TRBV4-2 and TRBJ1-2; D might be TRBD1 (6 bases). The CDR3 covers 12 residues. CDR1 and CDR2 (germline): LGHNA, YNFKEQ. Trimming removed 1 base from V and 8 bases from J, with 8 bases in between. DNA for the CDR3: TGTGCCAGCAGCCAAGCCCAGGGGGGCTACACCTTC. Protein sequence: CASSQAQGGYTF.

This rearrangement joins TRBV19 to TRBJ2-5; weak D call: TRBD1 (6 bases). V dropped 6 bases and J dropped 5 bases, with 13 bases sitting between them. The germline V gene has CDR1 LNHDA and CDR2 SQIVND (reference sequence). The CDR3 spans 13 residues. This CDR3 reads CASRGQPGETQYF. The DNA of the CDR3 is TGTGCCAGTAGGGGACAACCGGGGGAGACCCAGTACTTC.

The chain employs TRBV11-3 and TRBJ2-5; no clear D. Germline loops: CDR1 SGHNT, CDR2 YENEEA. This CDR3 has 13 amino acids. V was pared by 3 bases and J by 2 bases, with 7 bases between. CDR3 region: CASSFQQQETQYF. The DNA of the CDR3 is TGTGCCAGCAGCTTCCAACAGCAAGAGACCCAGTACTTC.

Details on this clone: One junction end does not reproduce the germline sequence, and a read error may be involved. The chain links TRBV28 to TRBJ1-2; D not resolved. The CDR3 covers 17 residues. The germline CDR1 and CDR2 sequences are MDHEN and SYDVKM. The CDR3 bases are TGTGCCAGCAGTCTATCGGCGGGAACTAGTCTCCTGGATACACTCTCCTTC. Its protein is CASSLSAGTSLLDTLSF.

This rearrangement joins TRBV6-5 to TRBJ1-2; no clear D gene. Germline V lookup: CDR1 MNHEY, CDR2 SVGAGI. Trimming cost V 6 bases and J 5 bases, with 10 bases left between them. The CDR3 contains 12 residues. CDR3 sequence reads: CASSPEQYGYTF. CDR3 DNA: TGTGCCAGCAGCCCAGAACAGTATGGCTACACCTTC.

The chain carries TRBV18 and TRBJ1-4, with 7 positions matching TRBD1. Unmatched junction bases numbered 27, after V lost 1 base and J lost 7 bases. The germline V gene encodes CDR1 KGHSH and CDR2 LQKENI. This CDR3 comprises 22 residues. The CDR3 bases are TGTGCCAGCTCACCACTCGGGTCTCGGGGACAGAGTCAGCATTGGGTGGTTGAAAAACTGTTTTTT. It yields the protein CASSPLGSRGQSQHWVVEKLFF.

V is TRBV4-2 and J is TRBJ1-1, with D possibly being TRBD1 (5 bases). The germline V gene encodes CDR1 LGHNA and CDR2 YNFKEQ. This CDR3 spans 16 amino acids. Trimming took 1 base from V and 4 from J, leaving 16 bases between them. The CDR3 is CASSQGRQTVPTEAFF. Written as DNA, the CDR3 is TGTGCCAGCAGCCAAGGGCGCCAGACAGTTCCCACTGAAGCTTTCTTT.

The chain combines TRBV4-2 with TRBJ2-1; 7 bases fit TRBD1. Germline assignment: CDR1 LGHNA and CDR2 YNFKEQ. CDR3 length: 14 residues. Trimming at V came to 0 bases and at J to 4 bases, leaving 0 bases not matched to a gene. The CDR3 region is CASSQETGYNEQFF. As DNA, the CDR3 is TGTGCCAGCAGCCAAGAGACAGGGTACAATGAGCAGTTCTTC.

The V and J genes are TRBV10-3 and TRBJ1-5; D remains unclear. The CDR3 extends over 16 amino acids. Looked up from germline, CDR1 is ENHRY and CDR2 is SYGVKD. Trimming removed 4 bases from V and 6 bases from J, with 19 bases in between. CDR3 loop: CAISGGFVLRPQPQHF. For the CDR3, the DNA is TGTGCCATCAGTGGAGGGTTTGTACTTCGTCCTCAGCCCCAGCATTTT.

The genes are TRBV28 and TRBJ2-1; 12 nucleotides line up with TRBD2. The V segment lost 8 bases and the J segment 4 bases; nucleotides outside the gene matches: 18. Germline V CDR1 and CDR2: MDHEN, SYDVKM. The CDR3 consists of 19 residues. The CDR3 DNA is TGTGCCAGCCTAAATGGCGGTCTAGCGGGAGGGCCGAGGTACAATGAGCAGTTCTTC. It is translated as CASLNGGLAGGPRYNEQFF.

The CDR3 protein is CASSFRGLLTDTQYF. The CDR3, as DNA: TGTGCCAGCAGCTTCCGTGGGCTCCTCACAGATACGCAGTATTTT. The chain carries TRBV11-2 and TRBJ2-3; D unclear. The V gene lost 3 bases and the J gene lost 2 bases, with 12 bases spanning the gap. In germline, CDR1 is SGHAT, CDR2 FQNNGV. There are 15 residues in the CDR3.

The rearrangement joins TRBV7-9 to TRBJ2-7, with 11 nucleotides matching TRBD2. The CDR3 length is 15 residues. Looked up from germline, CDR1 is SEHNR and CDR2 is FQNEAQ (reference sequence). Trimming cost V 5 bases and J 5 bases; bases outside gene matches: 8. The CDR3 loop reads CASSLGSGGAHEQYF. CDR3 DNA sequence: TGTGCCAGCAGCCTAGGTAGCGGGGGGGCCCACGAGCAGTACTTC.

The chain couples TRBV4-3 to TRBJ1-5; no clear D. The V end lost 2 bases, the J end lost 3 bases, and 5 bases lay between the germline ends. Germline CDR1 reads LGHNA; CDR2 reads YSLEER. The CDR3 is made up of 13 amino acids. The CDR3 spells CASSQTNNQPQHF. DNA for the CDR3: TGCGCCAGCAGCCAAACAAACAATCAGCCCCAGCATTTT.

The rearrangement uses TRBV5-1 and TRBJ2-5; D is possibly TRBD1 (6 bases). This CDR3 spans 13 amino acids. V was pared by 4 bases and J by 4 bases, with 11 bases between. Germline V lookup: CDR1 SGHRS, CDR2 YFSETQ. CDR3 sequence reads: CASSGQGRETQYF. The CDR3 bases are TGCGCCAGCAGCGGGCAGGGGAGAGAGACCCAGTACTTC.

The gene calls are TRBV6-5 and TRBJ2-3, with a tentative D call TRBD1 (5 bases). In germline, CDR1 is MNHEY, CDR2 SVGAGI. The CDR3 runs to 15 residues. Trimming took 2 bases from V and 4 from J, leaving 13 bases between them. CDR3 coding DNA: TGTGCCAGCAGTTACGCCGTGGGGCGCGCAGATACGCAGTATTTT. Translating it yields CASSYAVGRADTQYF.

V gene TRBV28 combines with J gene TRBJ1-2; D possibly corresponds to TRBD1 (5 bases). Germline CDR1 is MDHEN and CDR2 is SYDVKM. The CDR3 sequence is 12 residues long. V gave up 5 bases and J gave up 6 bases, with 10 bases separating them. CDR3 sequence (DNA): TGTGCCAGCAGTCTTAAAGGGGATGGCTACACCTTC. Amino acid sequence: CASSLKGDGYTF.

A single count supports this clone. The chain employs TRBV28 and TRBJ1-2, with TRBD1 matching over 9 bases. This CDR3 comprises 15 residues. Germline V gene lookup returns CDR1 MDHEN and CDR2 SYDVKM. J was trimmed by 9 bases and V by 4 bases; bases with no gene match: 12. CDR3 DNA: TGTGCCAGCAGTTCATCTTCTGTGGGACAGGGAAGCTACACCTTC. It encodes CASSSSSVGQGSYTF.

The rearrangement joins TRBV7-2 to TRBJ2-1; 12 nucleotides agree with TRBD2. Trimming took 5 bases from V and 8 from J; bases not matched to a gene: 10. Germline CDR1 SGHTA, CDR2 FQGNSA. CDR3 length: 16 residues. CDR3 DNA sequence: TGTGCCAGCAGCCCAACCCCGGGACTAGCGGGCGATGAGCAGTTCTTC. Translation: CASSPTPGLAGDEQFF.

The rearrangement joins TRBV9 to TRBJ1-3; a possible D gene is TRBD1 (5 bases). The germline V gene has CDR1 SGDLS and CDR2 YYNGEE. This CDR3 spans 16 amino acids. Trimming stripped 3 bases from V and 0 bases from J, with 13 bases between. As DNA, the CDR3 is TGTGCCAGCAGCGGACAGAATCTTAACTCTGGAAACACCATATATTTT. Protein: CASSGQNLNSGNTIYF.

Here the CDR3 reads CASSLGWDRTNSPLHF. DNA of the CDR3: TGTGCCAGCAGCTTGGGTTGGGACAGAACTAATTCACCCCTCCACTTT. The J gene is TRBJ1-6, the V gene TRBV5-4; 7 bases match TRBD1. Germline assignment: CDR1 SGHNT and CDR2 YYREEE (reference sequence). Trimming at V came to 0 bases and at J to 6 bases, leaving 6 bases not matched to a gene. There are 16 residues in the CDR3. The complete variable domain, with remaining parts taken from reference TRBV5-4 and TRBJ1-6, reads ETGVTQSPTHLIKTRGQQVTLRCSSQSGHNTVSWYQQALGQGPQFIFQYYREEENGRGNFPPRFSGLQFPNYSSELNVNALELDDSALYLCASSLGWDRTNSPLHFGNGTRLTVT.

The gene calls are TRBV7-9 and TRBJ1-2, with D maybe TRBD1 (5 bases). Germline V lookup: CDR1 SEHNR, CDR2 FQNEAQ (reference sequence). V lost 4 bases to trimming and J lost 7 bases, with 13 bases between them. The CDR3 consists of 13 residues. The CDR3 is CASSSQGWGGYTF. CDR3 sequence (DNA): TGTGCCAGCAGCTCTCAGGGCTGGGGTGGCTACACCTTC.

CDR3 in DNA: TGTGCCAGCAGCTGGGGGACAGGGGTTTCCCCCTATGGCTACACCTTC. Encoded protein: CASSWGTGVSPYGYTF. The rearrangement uses TRBV5-5 and TRBJ1-2; TRBD1 matches at 10 bases. V was pared by 3 bases and J by 4 bases, with 9 bases of the junction left unmatched. CDR3 length equals 16 residues. Germline V lookup: CDR1 SGHKS, CDR2 YYEKEE (reference sequence).

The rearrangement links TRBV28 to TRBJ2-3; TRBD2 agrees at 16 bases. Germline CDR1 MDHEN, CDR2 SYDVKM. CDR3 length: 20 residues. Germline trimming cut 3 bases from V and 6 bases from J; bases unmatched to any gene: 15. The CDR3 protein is CASSLKDTGTSGRAVDTQYF. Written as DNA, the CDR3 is TGTGCCAGCAGTTTGAAGGACACCGGGACTAGCGGGAGGGCCGTGGATACGCAGTATTTT.

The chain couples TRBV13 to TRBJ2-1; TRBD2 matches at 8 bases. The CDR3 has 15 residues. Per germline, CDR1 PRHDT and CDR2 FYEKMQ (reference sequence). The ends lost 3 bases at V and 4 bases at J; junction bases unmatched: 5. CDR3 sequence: CASSFHSGTYNEQFF. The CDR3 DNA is TGTGCCAGCAGCTTTCATAGCGGGACTTACAATGAGCAGTTCTTC.

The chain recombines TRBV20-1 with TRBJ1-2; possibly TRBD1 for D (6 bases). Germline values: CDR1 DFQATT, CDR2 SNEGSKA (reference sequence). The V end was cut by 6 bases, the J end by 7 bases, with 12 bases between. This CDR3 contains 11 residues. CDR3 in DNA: TGCAGTGCGGGGGGGCTTGGTGGCTACACCTTC. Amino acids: CSAGGLGGYTF.